This TCR beta chain originates from a study of cytomegalovirus exposure and HLA in healthy donors. Repertoires were generated with immunoSEQ multiplex PCR, while TCRdb's copy carries only in-frame clones and drops some. The top ten hold about 5.8% of the sample, which has roughly 150,000 clones, 80% to 90% seen once. Trimming removed 5 bases from V and 2 bases from J, with 21 bases in between. This CDR3 is built from 17 residues. Germline CDR1 is SGHTA and CDR2 is FQGTGA. The rearrangement links TRBV7-3 to TRBJ2-5; D call uncertain. This receptor was taken from a woman in her twenties or thirties in good health and CMV-seronegative. Sequencing was done on a sample of PBMCs. CDR3 protein: CASSPKGGELGQETQYF. In DNA, the CDR3 is TGTGCCAGCAGCCCCAAGGGTGGGGAACTCGGTCAAGAGACCCAGTACTTC.